The TCR beta chain described here comes from a study of blood T cell repertoires in COVID-19 (dated by TCRdb to 2018 to 2021). At the level of the whole study: Samples covering the acute and convalescent phases of COVID-19 were provided by collaborators in the United States, Italy and Spain. The prospective study material was composed of cDNA or gDNA derived from T cells, B-cell-depleted T cells, or PBMCs. Deeply sampled blood TCRbeta repertoires from subjects exposed to, actively infected with, or recovered from COVID-19 were included in the dataset. The repertoires were released in a freely available public database meant as a resource for research on the immune response to SARS-CoV-2. The samples were drawn from two sources: the first 160 participants of the ongoing ImmuneRACE study, and 950 to 1,500 subjects contributed by 6 global collaborators. Sample metadata almost always included a de-identified subject ID, COVID-19 status, age in years and sex. HLA class I and class II types, where available, came from metadata supplied by the sample provider rather than from assay-based typing.

The immunoSEQ Assay, a bias-controlled multiplex PCR, was used to amplify TCRbeta CDR3 regions from genomic DNA. The study's processing was this. The number of nucleated cells in each sample was estimated from the amplification of reference gene primers within the assay. Sequence reads were collapsed and filtered to measure the absolute abundance of every unique TCRbeta CDR3 rearrangement. For each sample, productive Simpson clonality was calculated by taking the square root of Simpson's diversity index across productive rearrangements. TCRdb mirrors the immuneACCESS table, restricted to in-frame sequences. Some clones are absent from its copies; in checked studies, under half trace to an unresolved V gene, and the reason for the others is unknown. The D gene and trimming were derived from the DNA, and the V and J assignments and clone size from that table. For this sample the table gives some 45,000 clones, of which roughly 87% were detected only once. The ten largest clones represent about an eighth of the sample.

What the authors observed across the whole study: The quantity of clinical and demographic metadata differed by source and by participant and was supplied without curation.

Each collaborating institution followed its own protocols to collect whole blood in K2EDTA tubes. Collaborator samples were shipped for TCRbeta analysis as frozen whole blood, isolated PBMCs, or DNA extracted from either sample type. With regard to this clone: Which antigen it targets is not known. Within one base of it there is no much larger clone, and no base qualities were kept.

Inclusive of the bounding cysteine and phenylalanine, the CDR3 is 13 residues long. Just the 39-base CDR3 DNA is kept, in frame starting at base 1. Taken from the germline V gene, the CDR1 and CDR2 loops are MGHRA and YSYEKL. V sheds 4 bases and J sheds 9 bases, leaving 15 bases between their ends. The chain is encoded by TRBV4-1 joined to TRBJ1-1; TRBD1 could be the D gene, as 5 bases match. Sequencing was performed on peripheral blood. The source is a human donor in a cohort sampled during active COVID-19. Here the CDR3 is given as CASSPQGEGQAFF. The DNA is TGCGCCAGCAGCCCTCAGGGCGAAGGGCAAGCTTTCTTT.